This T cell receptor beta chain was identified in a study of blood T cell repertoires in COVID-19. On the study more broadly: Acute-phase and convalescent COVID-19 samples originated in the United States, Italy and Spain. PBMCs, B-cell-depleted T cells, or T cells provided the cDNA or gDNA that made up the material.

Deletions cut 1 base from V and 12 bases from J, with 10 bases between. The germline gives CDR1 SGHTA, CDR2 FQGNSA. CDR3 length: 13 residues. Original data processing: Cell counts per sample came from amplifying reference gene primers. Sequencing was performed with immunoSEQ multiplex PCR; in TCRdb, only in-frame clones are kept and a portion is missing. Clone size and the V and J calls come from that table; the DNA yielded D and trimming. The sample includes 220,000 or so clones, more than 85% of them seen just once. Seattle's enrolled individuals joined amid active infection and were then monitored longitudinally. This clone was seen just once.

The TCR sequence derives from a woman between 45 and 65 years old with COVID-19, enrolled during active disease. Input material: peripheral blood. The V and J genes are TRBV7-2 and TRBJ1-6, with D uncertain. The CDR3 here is CASSLGASVPLHF. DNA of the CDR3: TGTGCCAGCAGCTTAGGTGCATCGGTACCCCTCCACTTT.